This T cell receptor beta chain was sequenced in a study of cytomegalovirus exposure and HLA in healthy donors. General study results and limits: Per a later analysis, under 20,000 TCR beta sequences showed association with HLA alleles at 0.05 false discovery rate.

PCR was performed using 60 Vbeta and 13 Jbeta primers. Some clones are missing from TCRdb's copy, which holds only in-frame ones; the method was immunoSEQ multiplex PCR. This sample carries over 120,000 clones, about 8.9% of them seen once, and the ten largest clones take 1.8%. Germline V gene sequence: CDR1 SGHDN, CDR2 FVKESK. This CDR3 is 15 amino acids long. V dropped 2 bases and J dropped 8; count of bases not matched to a gene: 10. On this clone itself: Its antigen is not known.

The TCR sequence derives from a middle-aged man in good health and CMV-seronegative. The chain links TRBV14 to TRBJ1-2; 8 bases are shared with TRBD1. Sequencing used PBMCs. The CDR3 DNA reads TGTGCCAGCAGCCAAACCCCGGGACAGGTGTCCGGCTACACCTTC. Translated, it gives CASSQTPGQVSGYTF.